This paragraph covers one T cell receptor beta chain sequence. Its antigen remains unknown. This sample stems from a study of human T cells and chemical hapten exposure. For the study at large: Patch tests applied 0.01% DPC to the upper back and were scored after 6 days. Per-sample variation in TCR yield stemmed mainly from small pooled library volume differences.

In TCRdb, the RACE reads were re-called with MiXCR into one record per CDR3 protein. The data show around 250,000 distinct CDR3 sequences, 7.5% to 10% seen once. V lost 0 bases to trimming and J lost 6 bases, with 8 bases between them. This CDR3 spans 13 amino acids. CDR1 is SGHDN, CDR2 FVKESK, per germline. Findings and limits, study-wide: Expanded TCR counts at PT1 were positively correlated with the patch test score.

Time point of the sample: pre-sensitization, week 0. As for treatment: therapeutic diphenylcyclopropenone sensitization with weekly scalp DPC. At every patch-test visit, blood was drawn before the patch test was applied. The sample here was whole blood, taken in connection with sensitization to the hapten diphenylcyclopropenone (DPC). The rearrangement uses TRBV14 and TRBJ2-5; no definite D call. The clonotype originates from a woman between 40 and 50 years old with alopecia areata. Some clones in this sample may be carry-over from other donors' samples. The CDR3 spells CASSQDWQQTQYF. CDR3 bases: TGTGCCAGCAGCCAAGATTGGCAACAGACCCAGTACTTC.